Below, 23 T cell receptor beta chains from the same sample are listed, as sequenced in a study of shared clonotypes between healthy human individuals. Produced via immunoSEQ multiplex PCR; TCRdb's table is partial and in-frame only. The table has 400,000 to 500,000 clones, 70% to 80% seen once. The sequencing sample was made of PBMCs. The receptors here all came from a middle-aged woman in good health. Some clones in this sample may be carry-over from other donors' samples.

This chain joins TRBV5-1 and TRBJ2-3; the D is unclear. The CDR3 has 15 amino acids. Germline loops: CDR1 SGHRS, CDR2 YFSETQ. Trimming pared 3 bases from V and 0 bases from J, leaving 11 bases between. The CDR3 DNA reads TGCGCCAGCAGCTCGAATCCGACAAGCACAGATACGCAGTATTTT. It translates to CASSSNPTSTDTQYF. Full variable domain (missing parts from reference TRBV5-1 and TRBJ2-3): KAGVTQTPRYLIKTRGQQVTLSCSPISGHRSVSWYQQTPGQGLQFLFEYFSETQRNKGNFPGRFSGRQFSNSRSEMNVSTLELGDSALYLCASSSNPTSTDTQYFGPGTRLTVL.

The chain uses TRBV27 and TRBJ2-3; 8 positions agree with TRBD2. The V gene end was trimmed by 2 bases and the J gene end by 3 bases; junction bases not matched to a gene: 4. This CDR3 has 15 residues. The V gene's germline CDR1 is MNHEY and CDR2 SMNVEV (reference sequence). The CDR3: CASSLAGGWTDTQYF. The CDR3 coding sequence is TGTGCCAGCAGTTTAGCGGGAGGTTGGACAGATACGCAGTATTTT.

This clone turned up a few times. V gene TRBV9 combines with J gene TRBJ2-2; 7 bases map to TRBD1. CDR1 is SGDLS, CDR2 YYNGEE, per germline. The CDR3 covers 17 residues. V shed 3 bases and J 2 bases; nucleotides not matched to a gene: 10. CDR3 nucleotides: TGTGCCAGCAGCGGCCGACGACAGGGAACAAACACCGGGGAGCTGTTTTTT. Translation: CASSGRRQGTNTGELFF.

The chain employs TRBV11-2 and TRBJ2-7; no clear D gene. With 4 bases removed from V and 4 bases from J, the gap between germline ends came to 17 bases. Germline CDR1 is SGHAT and CDR2 is FQNNGV. The CDR3 length is 15 residues. CDR3 protein: CASSSTVVGRYEQYF. The CDR3, as DNA: TGTGCCAGCAGCTCAACAGTGGTCGGGCGGTACGAGCAGTACTTC.

The chain carries TRBV10-3 and TRBJ2-5; TRBD2 matches 11 bases. Germline lookup yields CDR1 ENHRY and CDR2 SYGVKD. The V and J ends lost 6 bases and 7 bases, in that order; junction bases with no gene match: 10. The CDR3 spans 15 residues. CDR3: CAISSSGRYAGTQYF. The CDR3, as DNA: TGTGCCATCAGCTCTAGCGGGAGGTACGCAGGGACCCAGTACTTC.

This CDR3 is CASTGGRDSNQPQHF. In DNA form, the CDR3 reads TGTGCCAGCACAGGGGGCAGGGATAGCAATCAGCCCCAGCATTTT. The rearrangement uses TRBV6-6 and TRBJ1-5, with TRBD1 matching over 8 bases. Germline CDR1 is MNHNY and CDR2 is SVGAGI (reference sequence). The V segment lost 7 bases and the J segment 0 bases; nucleotides outside the gene matches: 5. CDR3 length: 15 residues.

The V call is TRBV6-1, the J call TRBJ2-1; 9 nucleotides line up with TRBD2. CDR3 length: 20 residues. Germline-derived CDR1 and CDR2 are MNHNS and SASEGT. Unmatched junction bases numbered 16, after V lost 3 bases and J lost 1 base. The CDR3 DNA is TGTGCCAGCAGTGATTTCGGCGGACCGCGGGAGGGCCTGTCCTACAATGAGCAGTTCTTC. It yields the protein CASSDFGGPREGLSYNEQFF.

V and J are TRBV19 and TRBJ1-1; D perhaps matches TRBD1 (6 bases). Germline CDR1 is LNHDA and CDR2 is SQIVND (reference sequence). V was cut by 4 bases and J by 4 bases, with 16 bases left in between. The CDR3 totals 15 residues. The CDR3 reads CASSKDRQVGTEAFF. For the CDR3, the DNA is TGTGCCAGTAGTAAAGACAGGCAGGTTGGCACTGAAGCTTTCTTT.

This clone showed up just once. The chain carries TRBV7-9 and TRBJ2-5; 13 bases line up with TRBD2. Germline V lookup: CDR1 SEHNR, CDR2 FQNEAQ (reference sequence). V gave up 2 bases and J gave up 7 bases; unmatched junction bases: 7. This CDR3 is built from 16 residues. This chain's CDR3 is CASSLPGLAGLTTQYF. CDR3 in DNA: TGTGCCAGCAGCTTACCGGGACTAGCGGGATTAACGACCCAGTACTTC.

In the case of this clone: A much larger clone lies a single base off, so this may be a read error. The chain employs TRBV4-1 and TRBJ2-1; 10 nucleotides line up with TRBD2. The CDR3 runs 14 residues. Germline CDR1 MGHRA, CDR2 YSYEKL. In DNA form, the CDR3 reads TGCGCCAGCAGCCGAGGACTAGCGGAGGCTGAGCAGCTCTTC. This gives the protein CASSRGLAEAEQLF.

The chain couples TRBV19 to TRBJ2-7; TRBD1 agrees at 8 bases. Germline V lookup: CDR1 LNHDA, CDR2 SQIVND (reference sequence). The V and J ends lost 1 base and 2 bases, in that order; junction bases with no gene match: 4. CDR3 length: 15 residues. The CDR3 nucleotides read TGTGCCAGTAGTATAGGGCCGGACAGGGCCTACGAGCAGTACTTC. Translated, it gives CASSIGPDRAYEQYF.

In its sample, this clone was seen a few times. The chain carries TRBV19 and TRBJ1-2, with 9 bases lining up with TRBD1. This CDR3 is 15 amino acids long. Losses at the gene ends were 5 bases for V and 2 bases for J; bases not matched to a gene: 6. Germline V gives CDR1 LNHDA, CDR2 SQIVND (reference sequence). The CDR3 DNA follows: TGTGCCAGTAGTCGTGCCGGGACAGGGAACTATGGCTACACCTTC. It specifies CASSRAGTGNYGYTF.

This clone was seen a handful of times. The V gene is TRBV6-4, the J gene TRBJ2-7, with 12 bases fitting TRBD2. Per germline, CDR1 MRHNA and CDR2 SNTAGT. The CDR3 loop spans 14 amino acids. V dropped 3 bases and J dropped 10; count of bases not matched to a gene: 7. The CDR3 sequence is CASSELAGGRPQYF. The CDR3 DNA follows: TGTGCCAGCAGTGAACTAGCGGGAGGCCGTCCACAGTACTTC.

This clone was recorded once. At the DNA level, this CDR3 is encoded by other sequences in the same sample as well. This rearrangement joins TRBV6-6 to TRBJ1-1, with D unresolved. CDR1 and CDR2 from the germline V gene are MNHNY and SVGAGI (reference sequence). The CDR3 runs to 12 residues. The V end was cut by 3 bases, the J end by 0 bases, with 2 bases between. The CDR3 sequence is CASSYLNTEAFF. CDR3 nucleotide sequence: TGTGCCAGCAGTTATCTGAACACTGAAGCTTTCTTT.

This clone was picked up a small number of times. The genes are TRBV7-9 and TRBJ1-2, with 7 positions matching TRBD1. The junction had 10 bases not matched to a gene; V was cut back by 5 bases and J by 4 bases. The CDR3 is 15 amino acids. CDR1 and CDR2 from the germline V gene are SEHNR and FQNEAQ (reference sequence). This chain's CDR3 is CASSPGTALGYGYTF. The DNA for the CDR3 is TGTGCCAGCAGCCCTGGGACAGCACTTGGCTATGGCTACACCTTC.

This chain joins TRBV5-1 and TRBJ2-1; 9 bases are shared with TRBD2. CDR1 and CDR2 from the germline V gene are SGHRS and YFSETQ. The CDR3 consists of 14 residues. Unmatched junction bases numbered 1, after V lost 5 bases and J lost 1 base. The CDR3 DNA reads TGCGCCAGCAGGGGACTAGCTTCCTACAATGAGCAGTTCTTC. Protein sequence: CASRGLASYNEQFF.

This rearrangement joins TRBV27 to TRBJ2-5; D remains ambiguous. The CDR3 contains 12 residues. The germline gives CDR1 MNHEY, CDR2 SMNVEV (reference sequence). V lost 6 bases and J 5 bases, leaving 10 bases between the germline ends. The CDR3 protein is CASRGLWETQYF. The CDR3 DNA reads as TGTGCCAGCAGAGGGTTATGGGAGACCCAGTACTTC.

This clone was counted a few times. This chain connects TRBV30 to TRBJ1-4, with D possibly TRBD1 on 5 matching bases. V was shortened by 5 bases and J by 8 bases, with 15 bases between the two germline ends. The CDR3 spans 13 residues. Germline V gene data show CDR1 as GTSNPN and CDR2 as SVGIG (reference sequence). The CDR3 loop is CAWSSGAYEKLFF. CDR3 nucleotide sequence: TGTGCCTGGTCTTCCGGGGCCTACGAAAAACTGTTTTTT.

The chain combines TRBV6-1 with TRBJ1-5; D remains unclear. The CDR3 is made up of 13 amino acids. Germline V gene data show CDR1 as MNHNS and CDR2 as SASEGT. Trimming removed 6 bases at V and 4 bases at J, with 10 bases between. CDR3 residues: CASRHDGNQPQHF. DNA for the CDR3: TGTGCCAGCAGGCACGACGGTAATCAGCCCCAGCATTTT.

This sequence joins TRBV28 and TRBJ2-7, with 9 bases identical to TRBD1. Germline CDR1 reads MDHEN; CDR2 reads SYDVKM. The CDR3 has 14 residues. Losses at the gene ends were 6 bases for V and 2 bases for J; bases not matched to a gene: 5. CDR3 DNA: TGTGCCAGCAGCTCCGGGACAGGGCCCTACGAGCAGTACTTC. Residues: CASSSGTGPYEQYF.

The chain combines TRBV10-2 with TRBJ2-5; 9 nucleotides align to TRBD2. The better agreement between TRBJ2-7 and the DNA end casts doubt on the J call. The CDR3 has 15 residues. The germline gives CDR1 WSHSY, CDR2 SAAADI. The CDR3 DNA follows: TGCGCCAGCAGTGAGGTTAGCGGGAGCGTCTACGAGCAGTACTTC. This encodes CASSEVSGSVYEQYF.

The J gene is TRBJ1-4, the V gene TRBV7-6, with TRBD1 matching 10 bases. With V trimmed by 5 bases and J by 8 bases, 11 bases remained unmatched. Germline values: CDR1 SGHVS, CDR2 FNYEAQ. This CDR3 is built from 16 residues. This CDR3 is CASSLVPGTGVEKLFF. For the CDR3, the DNA is TGTGCCAGCAGCCTCGTCCCGGGGACAGGGGTGGAAAAACTGTTTTTT. Full variable domain (outside the CDR3, taken from reference TRBV7-6 and TRBJ1-4): GAGVSQSPRYKVTKRGQDVALRCDPISGHVSLYWYRQALGQGPEFLTYFNYEAQQDKSGLPNDRFSAERPEGSISTLTIQRTEQRDSAMYRCASSLVPGTGVEKLFFGSGTQLSVL.

The rearrangement uses TRBV27 and TRBJ1-1; TRBD1 matches 7 bases. V lost 4 bases, J lost 5 bases, and 10 bases stayed unmatched. The CDR3 runs to 15 residues. The germline V gene has CDR1 MNHEY and CDR2 SMNVEV (reference sequence). In DNA, the CDR3 is TGTGCCAGCAGTTCCAACAGGGGCGCGTTGACTGAAGCTTTCTTT. It specifies CASSSNRGALTEAFF.